These 29 T cell receptor beta chains were all obtained from the same sample, sequenced in a study of CD8 T cells in Susac syndrome. RNA in amounts of about 0.5 to 1 ug was reverse transcribed with random hexamers. MiXCR, run by TCRdb on the immunoSEQ multiplex PCR reads, gives a single entry per CDR3 protein. The sample lists roughly 200,000 distinct CDR3 sequences, roughly 95% occurring once. Specimen: CD4+ T cells from PBMCs. Receptors originate from a human donor in good health.

This chain joins TRBV29-1 and TRBJ2-3; maybe TRBD2 (5 bases). Germline CDR1 and CDR2: SQVTM and ANQGSEA. The CDR3 consists of 11 residues. V dropped 2 bases and J dropped 11 bases, with 11 bases sitting between them. This chain's CDR3 is CSVEQVEGQYF. CDR3 nucleotides: TGCAGCGTTGAACAGGTAGAGGGGCAGTATTTT.

This clonotype was seen a single time. The genes are TRBV30 and TRBJ1-2; D remains unclear. CDR3 length equals 14 residues. The V end was cut by 4 bases, the J end by 0 bases, with 12 bases between. Germline lookup yields CDR1 GTSNPN and CDR2 SVGIG (reference sequence). The CDR3: CAWTTHGANYGYTF. Here the CDR3 DNA reads TGTGCCTGGACCACCCACGGGGCTAACTATGGCTACACCTTC. The full variable domain, in which reference TRBV30 and TRBJ1-2 provide the parts outside the CDR3, is SQTIHQWPATLVQPVGSPLSLECTVEGTSNPNLYWYRQAAGRGLQLLFYSVGIGQISSEVPQNLSASRPQDRQFILSSKKLLLSDSGFYLCAWTTHGANYGYTFGSGTRLTVV.

Here the CDR3 DNA reads TGTGCCTGGACGACAGGGCAAGCAGAGACCCAGTACTTC. Amino acids: CAWTTGQAETQYF. V is TRBV30 and J is TRBJ2-5; 7 nucleotides align to TRBD1. V was clipped by 4 bases and J by 4 bases; unmatched bases: 6. This CDR3 is 13 amino acids long. Looked up from germline, CDR1 is GTSNPN and CDR2 is SVGIG (reference sequence).

For the CDR3, the DNA is TGTGCCAGCTCACCGGGTGAAAAACTGTTTTTT. Translation gives CASSPGEKLFF. This chain links TRBV18 with TRBJ1-4; D not resolved. CDR1 KGHSH and CDR2 LQKENI come from the germline V gene. The CDR3 totals 11 residues. Trimming shortened V by 3 bases and J by 7 bases, and 3 bases separated the two germline ends.

This clonotype appeared a single time. The chain has TRBV12-3 or TRBV12-4 and TRBJ2-5; D is ambiguous. There are 15 residues in the CDR3. Trimming removed 6 bases from V and 3 bases from J, with 17 bases in between. The CDR3: CASSPRTHREETQYF. The CDR3 DNA reads as TGTGCCAGCAGCCCGAGGACCCACCGGGAAGAGACCCAGTACTTC.

The rearrangement uses TRBV4-3 and TRBJ2-7, with unresolved D. Germline lookup yields CDR1 LGHNA and CDR2 YSLEER. V lost 0 bases to trimming and J lost 1 base, with 7 bases between them. This CDR3 is built from 14 residues. CDR3 bases: TGCGCCAGCAGCCAAGATTCACAGTCCTACGAGCAGTACTTC. Translating gives CASSQDSQSYEQYF.

This clonotype came up once. This rearrangement joins TRBV30 to TRBJ2-3; the D call may be TRBD1 or TRBD2 (5 bases each). CDR3 length equals 12 residues. The germline CDR1 and CDR2 sequences are GTSNPN and SVGIG (reference sequence). Trimming took 1 base from V and 5 from J, leaving 7 bases between them. CDR3: CAWSDGGDTQYF. The CDR3 DNA is TGTGCCTGGAGTGATGGGGGAGATACGCAGTATTTT. The whole variable domain, filled in from reference TRBV30 and TRBJ2-3, reads SQTIHQWPATLVQPVGSPLSLECTVEGTSNPNLYWYRQAAGRGLQLLFYSVGIGQISSEVPQNLSASRPQDRQFILSSKKLLLSDSGFYLCAWSDGGDTQYFGPGTRLTVL.

This chain joins TRBV9 and TRBJ2-5; 9 bases align to TRBD1. Per germline, CDR1 SGDLS and CDR2 YYNGEE. The CDR3 sequence is 14 residues long. With 2 bases clipped from V and 7 bases from J, the junction kept 6 bases outside the gene matches. CDR3 residues: CASSVRTGAGTQYF. CDR3 coding DNA: TGTGCCAGCAGCGTTCGGACAGGGGCTGGGACCCAGTACTTC.

The rearrangement joins TRBV18 to TRBJ2-7; 8 bases are shared with TRBD1. The germline V gene has CDR1 KGHSH and CDR2 LQKENI. Trimming at V came to 5 bases and at J to 5 bases, leaving 14 bases not matched to a gene. The CDR3 runs to 16 residues. The DNA of the CDR3 is TGTGCCAGCTCAGCCCCCGACAGGGGCGCCCGGGACGAGCAGTACTTC. Translating it yields CASSAPDRGARDEQYF.

The CDR3 nucleotides read TGTGCCAGCAGCCCGGGACTAGCCCCGAGCGAGCAGTACTTC. Translating gives CASSPGLAPSEQYF. V and J are TRBV11-2 and TRBJ2-7, with 9 nucleotides matching TRBD2. Germline V gene sequence: CDR1 SGHAT, CDR2 FQNNGV. After removal of 5 bases from V and 6 bases from J, the junction contained 8 bases not matched to a gene. The CDR3 extends over 14 amino acids.

The chain is built from TRBV6-2 or TRBV6-3 and TRBJ2-1; 8 positions match TRBD2. V trimming: 7 bases; J trimming: 1 base; junction bases outside the gene matches: 6. From germline, CDR1 is MNHEY and CDR2 SVGEGT. This CDR3 is built from 15 residues. As DNA, the CDR3 is TGTGCCAGCATCCCGGGAGGGATTTCCTACAATGAGCAGTTCTTC. This translates into CASIPGGISYNEQFF.

This clonotype was counted a single time. The V and J genes are TRBV5-4 and TRBJ1-1, with TRBD1 matching 12 bases. The trim removed 0 bases at V and 1 base at J, leaving 4 bases unmatched. The CDR3 spans 17 residues. Looked up from germline, CDR1 is SGHNT and CDR2 is YYREEE (reference sequence). The CDR3 here is CASSLAGQGARNTEAFF. The CDR3 bases are TGTGCCAGCAGCTTGGCGGGACAGGGGGCGAGGAACACTGAAGCTTTCTTT.

V gene TRBV2 combines with J gene TRBJ2-7, with 9 bases fitting TRBD1. The CDR3 has 14 residues. The germline gives CDR1 SNHLY, CDR2 FYNNEI. J gave up 1 base and V 6 bases, and 4 bases lay outside the gene matches. CDR3: CASRNGQGSYEQYF. CDR3 DNA sequence: TGTGCCAGCAGGAACGGACAGGGGTCCTACGAGCAGTACTTC.

This clonotype was detected once. The chain uses TRBV30 and TRBJ2-5; D remains ambiguous. The V and J ends lost 7 bases and 5 bases respectively, with 14 bases between them. The V gene's germline CDR1 is GTSNPN and CDR2 SVGIG (reference sequence). This CDR3 is 12 amino acids long. The chain's CDR3 is CALRPTPETQYF. The CDR3 nucleotides are TGTGCCTTAAGACCGACACCGGAGACCCAGTACTTC.

This clonotype was counted only a few times. The rearrangement joins TRBV20-1 to TRBJ1-5; 8 bases align to TRBD1. The CDR3 loop spans 13 amino acids. After removal of 3 bases from V and 2 bases from J, the junction contained 0 bases not matched to a gene. Germline values: CDR1 DFQATT, CDR2 SNEGSKA (reference sequence). The CDR3 is CSARGQGNQPQHF. CDR3 nucleotides: TGCAGTGCTAGGGGACAGGGCAATCAGCCCCAGCATTTT.

This clonotype came up once. V usage is TRBV7-2 and J usage is TRBJ2-1, with TRBD2 identical over 9 bases. Germline lookup yields CDR1 SGHTA and CDR2 FQGNSA. The V gene end was trimmed by 5 bases and the J gene end by 0 bases; junction bases not matched to a gene: 2. The CDR3 length is 15 residues. The CDR3 loop reads CASSTTSGSYNEQFF. CDR3 sequence (DNA): TGTGCCAGCAGCACGACTAGCGGCTCCTACAATGAGCAGTTCTTC. Drawing the rest from reference TRBV7-2 and TRBJ2-1, the complete variable domain is GAGVSQSPSNKVTEKGKDVELRCDPISGHTALYWYRQSLGQGLEFLIYFQGNSAPDKSGLPSDRFSAERTGGSVSTLTIQRTQQEDSAVYLCASSTTSGSYNEQFFGPGTRLTVL.

The genes are TRBV29-1 and TRBJ1-1; 7 bases align to TRBD1. Unmatched junction bases numbered 6, after V lost 7 bases and J lost 1 base. This CDR3 spans 13 amino acids. The V gene's germline CDR1 is SQVTM and CDR2 ANQGSEA. DNA of the CDR3: TGCAGCGCCCTGACAGGGAGGAACACTGAAGCTTTCTTT. It yields the protein CSALTGRNTEAFF.

The V gene is TRBV6-6, the J gene TRBJ2-1, with D unclear. The V gene's germline CDR1 is MNHNY and CDR2 SVGAGI (reference sequence). There are 11 residues in the CDR3. V lost 2 bases, J lost 8 bases, and 4 bases lay in between. The CDR3 region is CASSYRDEQFF. The DNA for the CDR3 is TGTGCCAGCAGTTACAGAGATGAGCAGTTCTTC.

The chain is built from TRBV4-3 and TRBJ2-3; no definite D call. This CDR3 is 14 amino acids long. The germline V and J ends were trimmed by 4 bases and 1 base, with 9 bases remaining between them. Per germline, CDR1 LGHNA and CDR2 YSLEER. For the CDR3, the DNA is TGCGCCAGCAGCCCCGATCTGGGCACAGATACGCAGTATTTT. This translates into CASSPDLGTDTQYF.

This clonotype was counted once. J is TRBJ2-2 and V is TRBV28; 10 nucleotides align to TRBD2. CDR1 and CDR2 (germline): MDHEN, SYDVKM. The CDR3 is 19 amino acids. V was pared by 3 bases and J by 4 bases, with 14 bases of the junction left unmatched. The CDR3 region has the DNA TGTGCCAGCAGTTTCCCGACGCTAGCGGGAGTGAGTGGCACCGGGGAGCTGTTTTTT. It yields the protein CASSFPTLAGVSGTGELFF.

The chain joins TRBV18 to TRBJ2-3; tentative D call: TRBD2 (6 bases). Germline CDR1 KGHSH, CDR2 LQKENI. The ends were cut back, 6 bases at V and 2 bases at J, with 15 bases in the middle. This CDR3 is 15 amino acids long. CDR3 coding DNA: TGTGCCAGCTCGCCTCTGGGACTCTACACAGATACGCAGTATTTT. This codes for CASSPLGLYTDTQYF.

The chain employs TRBV9 and TRBJ1-2, with D hard to call. Trimming cost V 3 bases and J 4 bases, with 16 bases left between them. Germline CDR1 and CDR2: SGDLS and YYNGEE. The CDR3 is made up of 15 amino acids. As DNA, the CDR3 is TGTGCCAGCAGCGGGCAGAAGACGGAAGCCTATGGCTACACCTTC. It is translated as CASSGQKTEAYGYTF.

V is TRBV27 and J is TRBJ2-7; D is possibly TRBD1 or TRBD2 (6 bases each). CDR1 is MNHEY, CDR2 SMNVEV, per germline (reference sequence). V gave up 6 bases and J gave up 4 bases, with 22 bases separating them. The CDR3 extends over 16 amino acids. Written as DNA, the CDR3 is TGTGCCAGCAGGCGACTCGGACAGCGCGGGACTTACGAGCAGTACTTC. Translation: CASRRLGQRGTYEQYF.

The chain is built from TRBV30 and TRBJ1-2; 7 nucleotides match TRBD1. Unmatched junction bases numbered 6, after V lost 4 bases and J lost 4 bases. The CDR3 length is 13 residues. Germline V gene sequence: CDR1 GTSNPN, CDR2 SVGIG (reference sequence). The CDR3, as DNA: TGTGCCTGGACCCTGGACAGGAGCTATGGCTACACCTTC. This codes for CAWTLDRSYGYTF.

This clonotype has only one observation. The genes are TRBV20-1 and TRBJ1-5, with D tentatively TRBD1 (6 bases). Germline CDR1 is DFQATT and CDR2 is SNEGSKA (reference sequence). V was shortened by 3 bases and J by 6 bases, with 12 bases between the two germline ends. The CDR3 is 13 residues long. This CDR3 reads CSASLGGAQPQHF. Written as DNA, the CDR3 is TGCAGTGCTAGTTTAGGGGGAGCTCAGCCCCAGCATTTT.

This chain connects TRBV20-1 to TRBJ1-1; D is ambiguous. Trimming cost V 3 bases and J 0 bases, with 5 bases left between them. This CDR3 region has 12 residues. Germline V gene data show CDR1 as DFQATT and CDR2 as SNEGSKA (reference sequence). CDR3 residues: CSASGMNTEAFF. The CDR3 DNA reads TGCAGTGCTAGTGGGATGAACACTGAAGCTTTCTTT.

The rearrangement uses TRBV5-1 and TRBJ2-6; TRBD1 aligns across 8 bases. CDR3 length: 18 residues. CDR1 is SGHRS and CDR2 is YFSETQ in the germline V gene. V lost 3 bases to trimming and J lost 2 bases; unmatched junction nucleotides: 10. CDR3 bases: TGCGCCAGCAGCTCTCCGGACAGGGCTTCGGCTGGGGCCAACGTCCTGACTTTC. Its protein product is CASSSPDRASAGANVLTF.

V usage is TRBV20-1 and J usage is TRBJ2-3; D might be TRBD2 (5 bases). Germline loops: CDR1 DFQATT, CDR2 SNEGSKA (reference sequence). The CDR3 covers 16 residues. V was clipped by 1 base and J by 2 bases, with 16 bases between them. This CDR3 reads CSARGPGSIYTDTQYF. The CDR3, as DNA: TGCAGTGCTAGAGGCCCGGGGTCCATCTACACAGATACGCAGTATTTT.

The rearrangement links TRBV20-1 to TRBJ2-2; TRBD1 might be the D (7 bases). This CDR3 is built from 14 residues. Germline V gene data show CDR1 as DFQATT and CDR2 as SNEGSKA (reference sequence). V lost 3 bases and J 7 bases, leaving 15 bases between the germline ends. The CDR3 coding sequence is TGCAGTGCTAGGAAGGAGGGGGCGAGCGGGGAGCTGTTTTTT. Translating gives CSARKEGASGELFF.